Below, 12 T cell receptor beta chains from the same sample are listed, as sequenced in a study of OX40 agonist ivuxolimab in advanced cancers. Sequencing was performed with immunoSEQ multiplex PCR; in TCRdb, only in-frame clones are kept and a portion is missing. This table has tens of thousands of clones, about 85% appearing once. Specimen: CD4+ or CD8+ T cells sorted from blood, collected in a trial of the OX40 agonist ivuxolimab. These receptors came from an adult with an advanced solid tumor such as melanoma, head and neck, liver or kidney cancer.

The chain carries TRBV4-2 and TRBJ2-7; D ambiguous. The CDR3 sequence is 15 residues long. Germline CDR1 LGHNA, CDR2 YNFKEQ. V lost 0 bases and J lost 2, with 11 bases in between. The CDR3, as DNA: TGTGCCAGCAGCCAAGATGAAAACAGCCCCTACGAGCAGTACTTC. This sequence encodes CASSQDENSPYEQYF.

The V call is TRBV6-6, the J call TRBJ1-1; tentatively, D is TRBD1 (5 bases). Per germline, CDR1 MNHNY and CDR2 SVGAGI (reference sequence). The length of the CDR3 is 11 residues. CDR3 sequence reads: CVSTANTEAFF. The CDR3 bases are TGTGTCTCGACAGCGAACACTGAAGCTTTCTTT.

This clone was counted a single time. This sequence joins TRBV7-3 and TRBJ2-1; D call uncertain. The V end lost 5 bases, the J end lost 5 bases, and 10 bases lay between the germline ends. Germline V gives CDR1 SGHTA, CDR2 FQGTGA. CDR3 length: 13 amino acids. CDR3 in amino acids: CASSQGRNNEQFF. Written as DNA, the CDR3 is TGTGCCAGCAGCCAAGGGCGAAACAATGAGCAGTTCTTC. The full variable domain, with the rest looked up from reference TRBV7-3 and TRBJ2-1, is GAGVSQTPSNKVTEKGKYVELRCDPISGHTALYWYRQSLGQGPEFLIYFQGTGAADDSGLPNDRFFAVRPEGSVSTLKIQRTERGDSAVYLCASSQGRNNEQFFGPGTRLTVL.

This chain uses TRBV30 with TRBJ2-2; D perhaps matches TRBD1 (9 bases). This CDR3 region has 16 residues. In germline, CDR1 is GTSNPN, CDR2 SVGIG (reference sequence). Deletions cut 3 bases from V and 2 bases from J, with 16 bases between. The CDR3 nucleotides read TGTGCCTGGAGACGGGAGGGACAGGGCAACACCGGGGAGCTGTTTTTT. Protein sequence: CAWRREGQGNTGELFF.

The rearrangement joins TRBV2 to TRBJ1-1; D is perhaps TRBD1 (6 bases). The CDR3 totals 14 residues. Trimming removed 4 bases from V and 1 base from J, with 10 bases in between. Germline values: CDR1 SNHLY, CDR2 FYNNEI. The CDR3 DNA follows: TGTGCCAGCAGTGTCGGCAGGGGGAACACTGAAGCTTTCTTT. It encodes CASSVGRGNTEAFF.

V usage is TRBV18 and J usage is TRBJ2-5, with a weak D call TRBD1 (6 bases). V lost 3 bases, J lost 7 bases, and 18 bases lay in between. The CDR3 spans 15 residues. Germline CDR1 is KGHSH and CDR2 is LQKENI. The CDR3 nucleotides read TGTGCCAGCTCACCCTTGACTCAGGGGACGGGGACCCAGTACTTC. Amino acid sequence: CASSPLTQGTGTQYF.

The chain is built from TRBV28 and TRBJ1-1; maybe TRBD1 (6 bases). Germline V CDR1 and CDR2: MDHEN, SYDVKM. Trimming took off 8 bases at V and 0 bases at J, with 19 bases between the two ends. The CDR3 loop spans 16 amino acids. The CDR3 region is CASLSEQGLMNTEAFF. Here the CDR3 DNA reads TGTGCCAGCTTAAGCGAACAGGGTCTCATGAACACTGAAGCTTTCTTT.

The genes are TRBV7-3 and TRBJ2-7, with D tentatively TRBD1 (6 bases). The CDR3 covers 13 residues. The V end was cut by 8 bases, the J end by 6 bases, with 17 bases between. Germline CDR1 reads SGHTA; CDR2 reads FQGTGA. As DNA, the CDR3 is TGTGCCAGCGGGCCACAGGGATGGGGCGAGCAGTACTTC. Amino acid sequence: CASGPQGWGEQYF.

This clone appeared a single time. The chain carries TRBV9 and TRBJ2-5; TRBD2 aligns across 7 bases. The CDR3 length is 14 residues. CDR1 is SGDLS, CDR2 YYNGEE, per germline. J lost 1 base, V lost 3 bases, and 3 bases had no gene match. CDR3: CASSASGTQETQYF. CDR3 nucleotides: TGTGCCAGCAGCGCAAGCGGGACCCAAGAGACCCAGTACTTC.

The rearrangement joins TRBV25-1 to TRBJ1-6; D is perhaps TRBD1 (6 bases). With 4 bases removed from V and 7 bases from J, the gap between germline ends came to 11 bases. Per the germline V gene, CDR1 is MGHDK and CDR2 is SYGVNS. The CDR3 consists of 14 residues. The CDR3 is CASSVGGINSPLHF. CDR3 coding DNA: TGTGCCAGCAGTGTAGGGGGGATCAATTCACCCCTCCACTTT.

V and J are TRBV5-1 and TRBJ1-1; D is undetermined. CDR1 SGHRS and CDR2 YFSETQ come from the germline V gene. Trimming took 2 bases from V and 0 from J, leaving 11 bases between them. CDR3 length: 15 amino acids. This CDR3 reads CASSFLDFMNTEAFF. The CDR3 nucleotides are TGCGCCAGCAGCTTCTTGGATTTCATGAACACTGAAGCTTTCTTT.

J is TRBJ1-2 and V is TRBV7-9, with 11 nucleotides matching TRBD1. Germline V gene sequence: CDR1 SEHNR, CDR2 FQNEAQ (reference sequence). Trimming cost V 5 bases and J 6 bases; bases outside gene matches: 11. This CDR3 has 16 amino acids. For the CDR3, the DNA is TGTGCCAGCAGCCCTCGGACAGGGGGCTTCAAGGATGGCTACACCTTC. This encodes CASSPRTGGFKDGYTF. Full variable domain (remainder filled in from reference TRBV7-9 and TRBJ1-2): DTGVSQNPRHKITKRGQNVTFRCDPISEHNRLYWYRQTLGQGPEFLTYFQNEAQLEKSRLLSDRFSAERPKGSFSTLEIQRTEQGDSAMYLCASSPRTGGFKDGYTFGSGTRLTVV.